This T cell receptor beta chain originates from a study of T cell responses to AZD1222 COVID-19 vaccine. The germline V gene encodes CDR1 MDHEN and CDR2 SYDVKM. Trimming removed 3 bases from V and 5 bases from J; junction bases left unmatched: 8. This CDR3 has 16 residues. Broader study findings: Spike-specific TCR breadth and depth were elevated following two AZD1222 doses.

TCRdb keeps only in-frame clones here, not all; method: immunoSEQ multiplex PCR. The data hold some 100,000 clones, with just under 90% observed a single time. A remark on this clone: Its antigen is unidentified.

This TCR derives from an adult in good health. This specimen consisted of peripheral blood, obtained on day 0 of AZD1222 vaccination. This rearrangement joins TRBV28 to TRBJ2-5; 11 bases agree with TRBD1. CDR3 residues: CASSFSRTGGAETQYF. The CDR3 DNA reads as TGTGCCAGCAGTTTCTCAAGGACAGGGGGCGCCGAGACCCAGTACTTC.